This passage covers 19 T cell receptor beta chains from one sample sequenced in a study of CD8+ T cells in alopecia areata. Following extraction, RNA underwent reverse transcription to cDNA, which served as the sequencing template. The assay was immunoSEQ multiplex PCR, and TCRdb's table has in-frame clones only and misses some. The repertoire holds 140,000 to 150,000 clones, with 50% to 65% as singletons. Treatment specified: oral pan-JAK inhibitor, 5-10 mg twice daily. The specimen comprised CD8+ T cells sorted from blood, sampled at week 4, from a patient treated with tofacitinib. Source of these receptors: a human donor with alopecia areata.

The chain combines TRBV7-9 with TRBJ1-2; D unresolved. This CDR3 has 15 amino acids. Germline loops: CDR1 SEHNR, CDR2 FQNEAQ (reference sequence). The V gene lost 2 bases and the J gene lost 6 bases, with 16 bases spanning the gap. This CDR3 reads CASSLPGSGRNGYTF. The CDR3 nucleotides read TGTGCCAGCAGCTTACCGGGATCCGGGAGGAATGGCTACACCTTC. The whole variable domain, remainder taken from reference TRBV7-9 and TRBJ1-2, is DTGVSQNPRHKITKRGQNVTFRCDPISEHNRLYWYRQTLGQGPEFLTYFQNEAQLEKSRLLSDRFSAERPKGSFSTLEIQRTEQGDSAMYLCASSLPGSGRNGYTFGSGTRLTVV.

This clone was seen more than once but under ten times. V gene TRBV10-3 combines with J gene TRBJ1-4, with a weak D call TRBD1 (5 bases). CDR3 size: 13 residues. Germline V gene lookup returns CDR1 ENHRY and CDR2 SYGVKD. Trimming removed 10 bases from V and 7 bases from J, with 16 bases in between. The CDR3 DNA reads as TGTGCCACAGGGACCCCTATGGCTGAAAAACTGTTTTTT. This sequence encodes CATGTPMAEKLFF.

This clone was counted only a few times. One end of the junction does not line up with germline, which may come from a read error. The V and J genes are TRBV5-5 and TRBJ1-2, with D possibly being TRBD1 (5 bases). This CDR3 has 13 amino acids. In germline, CDR1 is SGHKS, CDR2 YYEKEE (reference sequence). CDR3 DNA: TGTGCCAGCAGCTTAGTGGGGACTTACCTTCTGGGTTTC. It specifies CASSLVGTYLLGF.

The chain is built from TRBV7-9 and TRBJ1-5; TRBD1 might be the D (6 bases). V was trimmed by 0 bases and J by 7 bases, leaving 10 bases between them. Germline V CDR1 and CDR2: SEHNR, FQNEAQ (reference sequence). CDR3 length equals 14 residues. In nucleotides, the CDR3 is TGTGCCAGCAGCTTAGCGGGTAGGGGGCAGCCCCAGCATTTT. Translated: CASSLAGRGQPQHF. Full variable domain (rest looked up from reference TRBV7-9 and TRBJ1-5): DTGVSQNPRHKITKRGQNVTFRCDPISEHNRLYWYRQTLGQGPEFLTYFQNEAQLEKSRLLSDRFSAERPKGSFSTLEIQRTEQGDSAMYLCASSLAGRGQPQHFGDGTRLSIL.

The chain carries TRBV4-3 and TRBJ2-3, with D possibly matching TRBD1 (6 bases). The V gene lost 2 bases and the J gene lost 2 bases, with 8 bases spanning the gap. The CDR3 is 14 amino acids. Germline CDR1 and CDR2: LGHNA and YSLEER. CDR3 DNA: TGCGCCAGCAGCCAAACAGGGTCCACAGATACGCAGTATTTT. Encoded protein: CASSQTGSTDTQYF.

The V gene is TRBV9, the J gene TRBJ2-1, with TRBD2 identical over 8 bases. Germline V gives CDR1 SGDLS, CDR2 YYNGEE. The CDR3 contains 15 residues. V gave up 4 bases and J gave up 1 base; unmatched junction bases: 4. The CDR3 here is CASSPGGESYNEQFF. The CDR3 DNA is TGTGCCAGCAGCCCGGGAGGGGAGTCCTACAATGAGCAGTTCTTC. The complete variable domain, with remaining parts taken from reference TRBV9 and TRBJ2-1, reads DSGVTQTPKHLITATGQRVTLRCSPRSGDLSVYWYQQSLDQGLQFLIQYYNGEERAKGNILERFSAQQFPDLHSELNLSSLELGDSALYFCASSPGGESYNEQFFGPGTRLTVL.

V and J are TRBV27 and TRBJ1-2; D might be TRBD1 (5 bases). Looked up from germline, CDR1 is MNHEY and CDR2 is SMNVEV (reference sequence). The length of the CDR3 is 14 residues. Trimming removed 3 bases at V and 4 bases at J, with 12 bases between. CDR3 sequence (DNA): TGTGCCAGCAGTTTTCAAGGACACATCTATGGCTACACCTTC. Its translation is CASSFQGHIYGYTF.

This chain uses TRBV4-1 with TRBJ1-5; D gene uncertain. The CDR3 has 15 amino acids. The ends were cut back, 1 base at V and 0 bases at J, with 7 bases in the middle. Germline loops: CDR1 MGHRA, CDR2 YSYEKL. CDR3 DNA: TGCGCCAGCAGCCAAGGGGATCATAGCAATCAGCCCCAGCATTTT. Translating it yields CASSQGDHSNQPQHF.

The genes are TRBV7-9 and TRBJ2-1; D is possibly TRBD1 or TRBD2 (5 bases each). Germline CDR1 SEHNR, CDR2 FQNEAQ (reference sequence). This CDR3 contains 15 residues. The germline V and J ends were trimmed by 6 bases and 1 base, with 13 bases remaining between them. DNA for the CDR3: TGTGCCAGCAGGACCGGGACCCAGTCCTACAATGAGCAGTTCTTC. Residues: CASRTGTQSYNEQFF.

This rearrangement joins TRBV6-6 to TRBJ2-2; 7 bases match TRBD1. The junction had 5 bases not matched to a gene; V was cut back by 5 bases and J by 2 bases. The CDR3 contains 15 residues. Germline values: CDR1 MNHNY, CDR2 SVGAGI (reference sequence). This chain's CDR3 is CASSHRGRNTGELFF. The CDR3 DNA reads as TGTGCCAGCAGTCACAGGGGCCGAAACACCGGGGAGCTGTTTTTT.

This clone has only a few counts. The chain recombines TRBV25-1 with TRBJ2-2, with 15 bases lining up with TRBD2. Trimming at V came to 5 bases and at J to 6 bases, leaving 1 base not matched to a gene. Germline loops: CDR1 MGHDK, CDR2 SYGVNS. The CDR3 is 15 amino acids. CDR3 DNA sequence: TGTGCCAGCAGTTGGACTAGCGGGGGGGCCGGGGAGCTGTTTTTT. It specifies CASSWTSGGAGELFF.

The V and J genes are TRBV13 and TRBJ2-5; 10 bases line up with TRBD1. The ends lost 4 bases at V and 4 bases at J; junction bases unmatched: 6. CDR1 and CDR2 (germline): PRHDT, FYEKMQ (reference sequence). This CDR3 is 15 amino acids long. Here the CDR3 reads CASSSPGQGIETQYF. As DNA, the CDR3 is TGTGCCAGCAGCTCTCCGGGACAGGGGATAGAGACCCAGTACTTC.

This clone was seen only a few times. This chain joins TRBV27 and TRBJ2-7; D remains ambiguous. The CDR3 length is 14 residues. Germline values: CDR1 MNHEY, CDR2 SMNVEV (reference sequence). The V end was cut by 2 bases, the J end by 4 bases, with 12 bases between. This CDR3 is CASSLDTSGYEQYF. The CDR3 coding sequence is TGTGCCAGCAGTTTAGATACTTCTGGATACGAGCAGTACTTC.

As concerns this clone: Within the sample, other DNA sequences also encode this same CDR3. J is TRBJ1-1 and V is TRBV6-5; possible D gene TRBD1, 5 bases. In germline, CDR1 is MNHEY, CDR2 SVGAGI. The CDR3 consists of 15 residues. With 0 bases removed from V and 3 bases from J, the gap between germline ends came to 11 bases. This chain's CDR3 is CASSYSTGGDTEAFF. CDR3 nucleotides: TGTGCCAGCAGTTACTCGACTGGGGGGGACACTGAAGCTTTCTTT.

The rearrangement links TRBV29-1 to TRBJ2-5; unclear D gene. The germline gives CDR1 SQVTM, CDR2 ANQGSEA. The CDR3 is made up of 14 amino acids. V was trimmed by 3 bases and J by 0 bases, leaving 11 bases between them. DNA of the CDR3: TGCAGCGTTGATTTGTCAGAGAACCAAGAGACCCAGTACTTC. The encoded protein is CSVDLSENQETQYF.

The chain links TRBV29-1 to TRBJ2-7; 8 nucleotides line up with TRBD2. Trimming removed 2 bases from V and 6 bases from J; junction bases left unmatched: 3. Per the germline V gene, CDR1 is SQVTM and CDR2 is ANQGSEA. CDR3 length: 12 amino acids. The chain's CDR3 is CSVETGGVEQYF. The CDR3 DNA reads as TGCAGCGTTGAAACGGGAGGGGTCGAGCAGTACTTC.

V gene TRBV25-1 combines with J gene TRBJ1-6; possibly TRBD1 for D (6 bases). This CDR3 region has 14 residues. V lost 4 bases and J 7 bases, leaving 11 bases between the germline ends. CDR1 and CDR2 from the germline V gene are MGHDK and SYGVNS. CDR3 loop: CASSGTGNNSPLHF. The CDR3 DNA is TGTGCCAGCAGTGGTACAGGGAACAATTCACCCCTCCACTTT.

The genes are TRBV6-5 and TRBJ1-2; D is possibly TRBD1 (6 bases). CDR1 is MNHEY, CDR2 SVGAGI, per germline. The CDR3 has 15 amino acids. Trimming shortened V by 2 bases and J by 2 bases, and 12 bases separated the two germline ends. The CDR3 loop reads CASSYDRQGNYGYTF. CDR3 coding DNA: TGTGCCAGCAGTTACGACCGGCAGGGGAACTATGGCTACACCTTC.

J is TRBJ1-1 and V is TRBV6-5, with TRBD1 as a possible D gene (6 bases). The CDR3 totals 15 residues. The germline V gene has CDR1 MNHEY and CDR2 SVGAGI. Trimming took off 2 bases at V and 0 bases at J, with 10 bases between the two ends. CDR3 region: CASSYLQGLNTEAFF. Here the CDR3 DNA reads TGTGCCAGCAGTTACCTACAGGGCTTGAACACTGAAGCTTTCTTT.